This T cell receptor beta chain was observed in a study of cytomegalovirus exposure and HLA in healthy donors. CDR1 is MDHEN, CDR2 SYDVKM, per germline. CDR3 length: 16 amino acids. V was cut by 5 bases and J by 2 bases, with 16 bases left in between. The PCR ran on 60 Vbeta and 13 Jbeta primers. Method: immunoSEQ multiplex PCR; TCRdb's copy keeps in-frame clones and lacks some. The sample contains some 130,000 clones, 70% to 80% of which appear only once. Concerning this clone itself: The antigen is not known.

Study-wide findings and caveats: It was reported in a later analysis that an Asian-associated ancestry cluster showed fewer N-insertions than the roughly 710-donor mean.

The gene calls are TRBV28 and TRBJ1-5, with D possibly matching TRBD1 (6 bases). The sequenced sample consisted of PBMCs. This TCR derives from a man between 25 and 39 years old in good health and CMV-seronegative. CDR3 residues: CASSKLTGRGNQPQHF. The CDR3 bases are TGTGCCAGCAGTAAACTAACAGGGAGGGGCAATCAGCCCCAGCATTTT.